This TCR beta chain comes out of a study of OX40 agonist ivuxolimab in advanced cancers. The overall study: Dosing consisted of intravenous ivuxolimab at 0.01 to 10 mg/kg every 2 weeks.

Remarks on this clone: The antigen is unknown.

The cohort excluded patients with autoimmune disease history or systemic immunosuppression. Study-wide results and caveats: Among the lowest levels of clonal expansion were found in partial responders at 0.1-3.0 mg/kg. In general, CD8+ T cells held more expanded clones than CD4+ did, on average.

TCRdb's table, derived via immunoSEQ multiplex PCR, lists solely in-frame clones and lacks some. The table has about 52,000 clones, approximately 86% seen once. V lost 3 bases and J lost 8, with 11 bases in between. This CDR3 contains 13 residues. Germline CDR1 and CDR2: SGHTA and FQGNSA. The rearrangement uses TRBV7-2 and TRBJ2-1; D gene ambiguous. Here the sequenced sample was CD4+ or CD8+ T cells sorted from blood, taken in a trial of the OX40 agonist ivuxolimab. The receptor's source is an adult with an advanced solid tumor such as melanoma, head and neck, liver or kidney cancer. The CDR3 region is CASSFSPGDEQFF. CDR3 DNA sequence: TGTGCCAGCAGCTTCTCCCCTGGGGATGAGCAGTTCTTC. Variable domain in full (rest from reference TRBV7-2 and TRBJ2-1): GAGVSQSPSNKVTEKGKDVELRCDPISGHTALYWYRQSLGQGLEFLIYFQGNSAPDKSGLPSDRFSAERTGGSVSTLTIQRTQQEDSAVYLCASSFSPGDEQFFGPGTRLTVL.